The next 2 T cell receptor beta chains were all read from a single sample in a study of vaccination effects on CD4 cells after COVID-19. Profiled with immunoSEQ multiplex PCR; TCRdb holds only in-frame clones, not every one. The sample consists of roughly 46,000 clones, around 70% of them appearing once. Antigen-specific CD4+ T cells were expanded (with viral peptide pools) by the ViraFEST assay ahead of sequencing. The culture ran for 10 to 11 days, and then CD4+ T cells were isolated. Participants were given two doses of BNT162b2 or mRNA-1273 vaccine. Their specific antigens are unknown. The sequenced sample was CD4+ T cells from PBMCs cultured with HCoV-OC43 spike peptides, obtained after COVID-19 vaccination. The sample's subset: HCoV-OC43 spike overlapping peptide pool stimulation. The source is a human donor who received a COVID-19 vaccine.

The sample holds a few counts of this clone. The J gene is TRBJ1-2, the V gene TRBV3-1 (or the pseudogene TRBV3-2); a weak D match, TRBD1 (6 bases). V was shortened by 4 bases and J by 6 bases, with 18 bases between the two germline ends. The CDR3 has 15 amino acids. In germline, CDR1 is LGHDT, CDR2 YNNKEL (reference sequence). This CDR3 is CASSPHGGGGDGYTF. The CDR3 DNA follows: TGTGCCAGCAGCCCCCATGGAGGGGGAGGCGATGGCTACACCTTC.

This chain joins TRBV9 and TRBJ1-1; TRBD1 might be the D (5 bases). Trimming left V 0 bases short and J 7 bases short, with 16 bases between. Germline loops: CDR1 SGDLS, CDR2 YYNGEE. This CDR3 has 15 amino acids. This CDR3 is CASSVVRGGIGEAFF. The CDR3, as DNA: TGTGCCAGCAGCGTAGTTCGGGGGGGTATAGGTGAAGCTTTCTTT.